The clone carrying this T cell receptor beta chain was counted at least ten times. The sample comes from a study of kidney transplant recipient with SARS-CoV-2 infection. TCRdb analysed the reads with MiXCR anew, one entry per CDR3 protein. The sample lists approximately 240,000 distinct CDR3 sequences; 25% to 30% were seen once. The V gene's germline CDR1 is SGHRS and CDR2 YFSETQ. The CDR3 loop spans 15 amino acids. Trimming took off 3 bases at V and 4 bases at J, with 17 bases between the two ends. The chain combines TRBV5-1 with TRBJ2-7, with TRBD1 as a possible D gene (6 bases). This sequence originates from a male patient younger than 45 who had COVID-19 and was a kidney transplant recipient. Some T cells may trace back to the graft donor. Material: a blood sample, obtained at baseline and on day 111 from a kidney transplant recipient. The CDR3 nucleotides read TGCGCCAGCAGCTCTCTTCAGGGGATAGAGTACGAGCAGTACTTC. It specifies CASSSLQGIEYEQYF.